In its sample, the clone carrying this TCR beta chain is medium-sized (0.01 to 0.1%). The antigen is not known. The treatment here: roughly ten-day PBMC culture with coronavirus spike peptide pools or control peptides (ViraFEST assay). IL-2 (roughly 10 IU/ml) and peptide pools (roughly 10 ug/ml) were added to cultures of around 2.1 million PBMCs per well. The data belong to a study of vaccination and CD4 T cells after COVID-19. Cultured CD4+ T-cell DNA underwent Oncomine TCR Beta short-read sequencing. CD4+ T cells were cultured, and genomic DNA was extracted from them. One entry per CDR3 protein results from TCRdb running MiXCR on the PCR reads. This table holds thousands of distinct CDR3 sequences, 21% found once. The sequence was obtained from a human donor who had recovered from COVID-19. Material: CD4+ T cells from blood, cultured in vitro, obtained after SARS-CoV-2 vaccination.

CDR3 loop: CASSSFTGTSAFLYF. CDR3 nucleotides: TGTGCCAGCAGCTCATTTACCGGGACGAGCGCTTTCCTGTACTTC. V gene TRBV7-9 combines with J gene TRBJ2-7; D possibly matches TRBD1 or TRBD2 (5 bases each). The length of the CDR3 is 15 residues. The V gene's germline CDR1 is SEHNR and CDR2 FQNEAQ (reference sequence). V was clipped by 4 bases and J by 12 bases, with 25 bases between them. The whole variable domain, remainder taken from reference TRBV7-9 and TRBJ2-7, is DTGVSQNPRHKITKRGQNVTFRCDPISEHNRLYWYRQTLGQGPEFLTYFQNEAQLEKSRLLSDRFSAERPKGSFSTLEIQRTEQGDSAMYLCASSSFTGTSAFLYFGPGTRLTVT.